A selection of T cell receptor beta chains follows, all from one sample in a study of blood T cell repertoires in COVID-19. Sequencing used immunoSEQ multiplex PCR; TCRdb keeps in-frame clones, though not all of them. The data show some 220,000 clones, roughly 85% seen once. Sequenced sample: peripheral blood. These receptors originate from a man aged 45-65 years with COVID-19, enrolled during active disease. Each CDR3 is given with its conserved first and last residue. D genes are given only for firm matches. Not every row has a clone size; where given, it reads once, few, many or a size class.

CDR3 protein	CDR3 DNA	D gene	clone size	V gene	J gene
CAISASSYEQYF	TGTGCCATCAGTGCCAGCTCCTACGAGCAGTACTTC	.	.	TRBV10-3	TRBJ2-7
CASSEFRGGSSYGYTF	TGTGCCAGCAGTGAATTTCGGGGAGGGAGCAGCTATGGCTACACCTTC	.	.	TRBV2	TRBJ1-2
CASSIAGGSEQFF	TGTGCCAGTAGTATAGCGGGGGGGAGTGAGCAGTTCTTC	TRBD2	.	TRBV19	TRBJ2-1
CASSQGGLAGQQYF	TGCGCCAGCAGCCAAGGAGGGCTGGCTGGGCAGCAGTACTTC	.	once	TRBV4-1	TRBJ2-7
CATSRERVEQFF	TGTGCCACCAGCAGAGAGAGGGTTGAGCAGTTCTTC	.	.	TRBV15	TRBJ2-1
CASSAGEGTEAFF	TGTGCCAGCAGTGCAGGGGAGGGCACTGAAGCTTTCTTT	.	.	TRBV2	TRBJ1-1
CAIRTATNEKLFF	TGTGCCATACGGACAGCAACTAATGAAAAACTGTTTTTT	.	.	TRBV10-3	TRBJ1-4
CAISGAGGTSGANVLTF	TGTGCCATCAGTGGGGCAGGGGGAACCTCTGGGGCCAACGTCCTGACTTTC	TRBD1	.	TRBV10-3	TRBJ2-6
CASSWERRTQYF	TGTGCCAGCAGCTGGGAGCGTCGAACCCAGTACTTC	.	once	TRBV5-6	TRBJ2-5
CASSRPRDTANTGELFF	TGTGCCAGCAGCCGACCACGGGACACCGCGAACACCGGGGAGCTGTTTTTT	.	once	TRBV9	TRBJ2-2
CASSLQGDQPQHF	TGTGCCAGCAGCTTACAAGGAGATCAGCCCCAGCATTTT	.	.	TRBV7-2	TRBJ1-5
CASSLAVAGWANVLTF	TGTGCCAGCAGCTTGGCCGTGGCAGGATGGGCCAACGTCCTGACTTTC	.	.	TRBV5-8	TRBJ2-6
CASSPSGANTGELFF	TGTGCCAGCAGCCCCAGCGGGGCGAACACCGGGGAGCTGTTTTTT	TRBD2	.	TRBV7-3	TRBJ2-2
CASGQGSYEQYF	TGTGCCAGCGGACAGGGGTCCTACGAGCAGTACTTC	TRBD1	.	TRBV27	TRBJ2-7
CASGTGLQPQHF	TGTGCCAGCGGGACAGGGCTTCAGCCCCAGCATTTT	TRBD1	.	TRBV27	TRBJ1-5
CASSQDGQPQHF	TGTGCCAGCAGCCAAGACGGTCAGCCCCAGCATTTT	.	.	TRBV3-1/TRBV3-2	TRBJ1-5
CASSPAPTRDAGELFF	TGTGCTAGCAGCCCAGCCCCGACCAGGGATGCCGGGGAGCTGTTTTTT	.	.	TRBV7-7	TRBJ2-2
CASSQATGEYGYTF	TGTGCCAGCAGCCAAGCAACAGGGGAATATGGCTACACCTTC	TRBD1	once	TRBV3-1/TRBV3-2	TRBJ1-2
CASSLAVNEKLFF	TGTGCCAGCAGCTTAGCAGTAAATGAAAAACTGTTTTTT	.	.	TRBV11-3	TRBJ1-4
CASWTGSYEQYF	TGTGCCAGCTGGACAGGATCCTACGAGCAGTACTTC	TRBD1	.	TRBV28	TRBJ2-7
CASKDRENTEAFF	TGTGCCAGCAAGGACAGAGAGAACACTGAAGCTTTCTTT	.	once	TRBV6-5	TRBJ1-1
CASSLETGQDGYTF	TGCGCCAGCAGCTTGGAGACAGGGCAGGATGGCTACACCTTC	TRBD1	.	TRBV5-1	TRBJ1-2
CASSLTSGPTDTQYF	TGTGCCAGCAGCCTCACTAGCGGGCCCACAGATACGCAGTATTTT	TRBD2	.	TRBV27	TRBJ2-3
CASSFGGQRVDTQYF	TGTGCCAGCAGTTTCGGTGGGCAAAGAGTAGATACGCAGTATTTT	.	.	TRBV28	TRBJ2-3
CASTEVARNQPQHF	TGTGCCAGCACCGAAGTAGCACGCAATCAGCCCCAGCATTTT	.	.	TRBV27	TRBJ1-5
CASSQKRQGARGDQPQHF	TGCGCCAGCAGCCAAAAAAGGCAGGGGGCGAGGGGGGATCAGCCCCAGCATTTT	TRBD1	.	TRBV4-1	TRBJ1-5
CASSQGLNTGELFF	TGTGCCAGCAGCCAAGGACTAAACACCGGGGAGCTGTTTTTT	.	.	TRBV6-2/TRBV6-3	TRBJ2-2
CASSQDAGGYGYTF	TGTGCCAGCAGCCAAGATGCAGGGGGCTATGGCTACACCTTC	TRBD1	medium-sized	TRBV3-1/TRBV3-2	TRBJ1-2
CATSRDRGSGANVLTF	TGTGCCACCAGCAGAGATCGGGGATCTGGGGCCAACGTCCTGACTTTC	.	.	TRBV15	TRBJ2-6
CASSAGQGRSAGELFF	TGTGCCAGCAGCGCAGGACAGGGGCGGTCGGCCGGGGAGCTGTTTTTT	TRBD1	.	TRBV9	TRBJ2-2
CAISGGRGASSYNEQFF	TGTGCCATCAGTGGAGGGCGGGGGGCCTCCTCCTACAATGAGCAGTTCTTC	TRBD2	.	TRBV10-3	TRBJ2-1
CATSRDFREAYEQYF	TGTGCCACCAGCAGAGATTTCCGAGAGGCCTACGAGCAGTACTTC	.	.	TRBV15	TRBJ2-7
CASSLDRLSGYTF	TGTGCCAGCAGTTTAGATCGTCTCTCTGGCTACACCTTC	.	.	TRBV12-3/TRBV12-4	TRBJ1-2
CASSIEGHGYEQYF	TGTGCCAGCAGCATAGAGGGACATGGCTACGAGCAGTACTTC	.	.	TRBV6-4	TRBJ2-7
CASSQPGTANTEAFF	TGTGCCAGCAGCCAGCCTGGGACAGCCAACACTGAAGCTTTCTTT	TRBD1	few	TRBV5-4	TRBJ1-1
CASSQVGQAEFHSPLHF	TGCGCCAGCAGCCAAGTGGGACAGGCCGAATTTCATTCACCCCTCCACTTT	TRBD1	.	TRBV4-1	TRBJ1-6
CASIYRGEETQYF	TGTGCCAGCATCTACAGGGGAGAAGAGACCCAGTACTTC	TRBD1	.	TRBV2	TRBJ2-5
CASSLKAPGQGYEQYF	TGTGCCAGCAGTTTGAAAGCCCCGGGACAGGGTTACGAGCAGTACTTC	TRBD1	.	TRBV27	TRBJ2-7
CASSATPRGGHTEAFF	TGTGCCAGCAGCGCCACCCCCCGGGGGGGTCACACTGAAGCTTTCTTT	.	.	TRBV9	TRBJ1-1
CATSRSDYGYTF	TGTGCCACCAGCAGATCGGACTATGGCTACACCTTC	.	.	TRBV15	TRBJ1-2
CASVGVGGGIYEQYF	TGTGCCAGCGTGGGGGTTGGCGGGGGCATTTACGAGCAGTACTTC	.	once	TRBV6-5	TRBJ2-7
CASSQTQAVYEQYF	TGCGCCAGCAGCCAAACCCAGGCCGTCTACGAGCAGTACTTC	.	.	TRBV4-1	TRBJ2-7
CASSEARRFSNQPQHF	TGTGCCAGCAGTGAAGCGCGCCGCTTTAGCAATCAGCCCCAGCATTTT	.	.	TRBV2	TRBJ1-5
CASSLVTGGYNEQFF	TGCGCCAGCAGCTTGGTGACGGGGGGATACAATGAGCAGTTCTTC	TRBD2	few	TRBV5-1	TRBJ2-1
CASSAGTGIRVPGANVLTF	TGTGCCAGCAGCGCGGGGACAGGGATTAGAGTCCCTGGGGCCAACGTCCTGACTTTC	TRBD1	.	TRBV9	TRBJ2-6
CASSRGPSGVEKLFF	TGCGCCAGCAGCCGAGGGCCCTCCGGAGTCGAAAAACTGTTTTTT	.	.	TRBV4-1	TRBJ1-4
CATSTGGEKLFF	TGTGCCACCTCGACAGGGGGGGAAAAACTGTTTTTT	TRBD1	few	TRBV24-1	TRBJ1-4
CASSAAGGTNEKLFF	TGTGCCAGCAGTGCGGCAGGGGGGACTAATGAAAAACTGTTTTTT	TRBD1	.	TRBV25-1	TRBJ1-4
CASTPRGGAPDTQYF	TGTGCCAGCACCCCCCGAGGGGGGGCCCCAGATACGCAGTATTTT	.	.	TRBV6-6	TRBJ2-3
CASSESVGDRGSGELFF	TGCGCCAGCAGTGAGAGTGTTGGGGACAGGGGATCCGGGGAGCTGTTTTTT	TRBD1	.	TRBV10-1	TRBJ2-2
CSAAGQTGGYGYTF	TGCAGCGCTGCGGGGCAGACAGGGGGCTATGGCTACACCTTC	TRBD1	.	TRBV29-1	TRBJ1-2
CASSEGSSPSTDTQYF	TGTGCCAGCAGTGAAGGCTCTAGCCCTAGCACAGATACGCAGTATTTT	.	.	TRBV6-1	TRBJ2-3
CASSIDRDSRNSGNTIYF	TGTGCCAGTAGTATAGATCGGGACAGCCGAAATTCTGGAAACACCATATATTTT	TRBD1	.	TRBV19	TRBJ1-3
CASKGTINTGELFF	TGTGCCAGCAAAGGGACAATTAACACCGGGGAGCTGTTTTTT	.	.	TRBV2	TRBJ2-2
CASSAYRGMTYNSPLHF	TGTGCCAGCAGCGCATACAGGGGGATGACCTATAATTCACCCCTCCACTTT	TRBD1	few	TRBV7-2	TRBJ1-6